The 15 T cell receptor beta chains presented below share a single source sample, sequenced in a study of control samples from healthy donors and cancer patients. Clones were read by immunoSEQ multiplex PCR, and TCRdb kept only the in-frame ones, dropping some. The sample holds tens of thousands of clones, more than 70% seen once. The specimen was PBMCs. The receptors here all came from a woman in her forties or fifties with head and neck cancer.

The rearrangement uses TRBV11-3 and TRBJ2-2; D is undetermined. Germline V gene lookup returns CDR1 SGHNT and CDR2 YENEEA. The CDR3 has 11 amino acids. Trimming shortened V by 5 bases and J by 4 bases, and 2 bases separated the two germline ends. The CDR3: CASSSTGELFF. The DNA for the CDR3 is TGTGCCAGCAGCAGCACCGGGGAGCTGTTTTTT.

The CDR3: CASSGQREKLFF. CDR3 nucleotide sequence: TGTGCCAGTAGCGGACAGCGTGAAAAACTGTTTTTT. V usage is TRBV19 and J usage is TRBJ1-4; D may be TRBD1 (6 bases). From germline, CDR1 is LNHDA and CDR2 SQIVND (reference sequence). V lost 6 bases and J 7 bases, leaving 9 bases between the germline ends. The CDR3 spans 12 residues.

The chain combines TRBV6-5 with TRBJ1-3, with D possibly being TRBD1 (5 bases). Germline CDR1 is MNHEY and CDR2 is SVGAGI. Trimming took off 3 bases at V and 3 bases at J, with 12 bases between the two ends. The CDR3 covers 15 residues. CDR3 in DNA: TGTGCCAGCAGTTATAGGGGCGGCGGTGGAAACACCATATATTTT. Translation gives CASSYRGGGGNTIYF.

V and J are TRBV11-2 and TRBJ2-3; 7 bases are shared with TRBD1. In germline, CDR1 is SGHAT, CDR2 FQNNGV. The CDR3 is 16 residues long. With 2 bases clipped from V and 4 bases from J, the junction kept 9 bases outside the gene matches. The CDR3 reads CASSLRGQVRADTQYF. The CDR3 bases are TGTGCCAGCAGCTTACGAGGACAGGTGAGGGCAGATACGCAGTATTTT.

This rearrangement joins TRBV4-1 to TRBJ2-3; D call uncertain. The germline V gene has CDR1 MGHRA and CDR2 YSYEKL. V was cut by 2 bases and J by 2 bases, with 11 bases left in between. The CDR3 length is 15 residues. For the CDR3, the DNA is TGCGCCAGCAGCCAAAGTTTGGCACCCACAGATACGCAGTATTTT. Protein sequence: CASSQSLAPTDTQYF.

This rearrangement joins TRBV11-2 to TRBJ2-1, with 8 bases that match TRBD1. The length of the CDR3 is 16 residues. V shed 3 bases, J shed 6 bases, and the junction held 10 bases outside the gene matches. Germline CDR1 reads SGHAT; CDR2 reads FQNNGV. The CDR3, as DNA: TGTGCCAGCAGCTTCCCTTCGTTTGGACAGGGCAATGAGCAGTTCTTC. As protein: CASSFPSFGQGNEQFF.

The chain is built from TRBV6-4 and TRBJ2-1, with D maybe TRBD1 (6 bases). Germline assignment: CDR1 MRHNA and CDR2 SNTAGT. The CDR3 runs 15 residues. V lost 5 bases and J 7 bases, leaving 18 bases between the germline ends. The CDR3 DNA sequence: TGTGCCAGCAGTAAGACAGGTGGCCCAGAAAATGAGCAGTTCTTC. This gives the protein CASSKTGGPENEQFF.

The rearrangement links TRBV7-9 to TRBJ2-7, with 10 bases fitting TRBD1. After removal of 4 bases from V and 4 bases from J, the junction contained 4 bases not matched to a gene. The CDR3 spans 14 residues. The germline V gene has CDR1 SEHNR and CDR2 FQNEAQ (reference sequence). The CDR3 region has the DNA TGTGCCAGCAGCTCGGGACAGGGGAGATACGAGCAGTACTTC. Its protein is CASSSGQGRYEQYF.

The DNA for the CDR3 is TGTGCCAGCAGCGAGGGGCATGGCAATCAGCCCCAGCATTTT. Translated: CASSEGHGNQPQHF. This rearrangement joins TRBV6-5 to TRBJ1-5; D is possibly TRBD1 (5 bases). The germline V gene has CDR1 MNHEY and CDR2 SVGAGI. This CDR3 is 14 amino acids long. Trimming removed 6 bases at V and 2 bases at J, with 11 bases between.

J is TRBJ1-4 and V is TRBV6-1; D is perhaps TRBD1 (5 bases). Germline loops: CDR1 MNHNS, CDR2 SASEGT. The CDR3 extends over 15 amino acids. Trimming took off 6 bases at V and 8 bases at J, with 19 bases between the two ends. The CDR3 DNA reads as TGTGCCAGCAGCCTCCAGCAGGGCCCTCGGGAAAAACTGTTTTTT. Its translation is CASSLQQGPREKLFF.

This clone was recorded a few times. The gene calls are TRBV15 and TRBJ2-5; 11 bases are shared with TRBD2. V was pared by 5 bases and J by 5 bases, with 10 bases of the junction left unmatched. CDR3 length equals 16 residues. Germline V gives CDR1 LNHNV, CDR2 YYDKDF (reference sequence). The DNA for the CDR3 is TGTGCCACCAGCCTCCATAGCGGGGGGGCTCGGGAGACCCAGTACTTC. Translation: CATSLHSGGARETQYF.

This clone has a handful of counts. CDR3 loop: CASSGYIAGNTIYF. The CDR3 nucleotides read TGTGCCAGCAGCGGTTACATAGCTGGAAACACCATATATTTT. The chain links TRBV11-2 to TRBJ1-3; D is unclear. The CDR3 sequence is 14 residues long. V was clipped by 5 bases and J by 2 bases, with 10 bases between them. The germline V gene encodes CDR1 SGHAT and CDR2 FQNNGV.

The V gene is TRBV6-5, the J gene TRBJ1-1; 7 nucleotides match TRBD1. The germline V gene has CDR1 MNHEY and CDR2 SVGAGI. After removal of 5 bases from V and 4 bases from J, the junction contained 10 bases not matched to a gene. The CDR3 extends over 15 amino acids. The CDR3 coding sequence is TGTGCCAGCAGTAGAATACGACAGGGTGGCACTGAAGCTTTCTTT. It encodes CASSRIRQGGTEAFF.

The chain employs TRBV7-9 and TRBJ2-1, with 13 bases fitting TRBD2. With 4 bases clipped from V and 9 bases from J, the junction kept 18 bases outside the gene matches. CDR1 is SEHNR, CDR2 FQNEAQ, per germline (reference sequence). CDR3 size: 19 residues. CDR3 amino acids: CASSSEGAGLAGAHLEQFF. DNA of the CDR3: TGTGCCAGCAGCTCTGAGGGGGCTGGACTAGCGGGGGCCCATCTTGAGCAGTTCTTC.

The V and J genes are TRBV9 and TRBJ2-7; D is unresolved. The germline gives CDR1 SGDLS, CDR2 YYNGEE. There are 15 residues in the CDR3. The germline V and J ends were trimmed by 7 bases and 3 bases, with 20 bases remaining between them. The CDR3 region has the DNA TGTGCCAGCTCAAAGAAGGAACTGATCGGCTACGAGCAGTACTTC. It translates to CASSKKELIGYEQYF.